Listed here is a single T cell receptor (beta chain). No antigen is known for it. Using its own MiXCR run on the 5' RACE reads, TCRdb lists one record per CDR3 protein. Of some 78,000 distinct CDR3 sequences in the sample, 4% to 6% were seen once. 2 million unsorted PBMCs were stored in RNAlater at -80 °C before RNA extraction. The data were taken from a study of neurological immune-mediated disorders. Findings and limits, study-wide: CDR3 amino acid sequences of expanded clones were not shared across subjects, a result suggesting private repertoires in all groups.

Germline V gene lookup returns CDR1 DFQATT and CDR2 SNEGSKA (reference sequence). CDR3 length: 16 residues. V was clipped by 1 base and J by 2 bases; unmatched bases: 10. This receptor was taken from a woman in her thirties with multiple sclerosis. J is TRBJ2-7 and V is TRBV20-1; 8 nucleotides agree with TRBD2. Sequenced material: PBMCs. The CDR3 loop reads CSARASLADAPYEQYF. As DNA, the CDR3 is TGCAGTGCTAGAGCCTCACTAGCGGATGCCCCCTACGAGCAGTACTTC.